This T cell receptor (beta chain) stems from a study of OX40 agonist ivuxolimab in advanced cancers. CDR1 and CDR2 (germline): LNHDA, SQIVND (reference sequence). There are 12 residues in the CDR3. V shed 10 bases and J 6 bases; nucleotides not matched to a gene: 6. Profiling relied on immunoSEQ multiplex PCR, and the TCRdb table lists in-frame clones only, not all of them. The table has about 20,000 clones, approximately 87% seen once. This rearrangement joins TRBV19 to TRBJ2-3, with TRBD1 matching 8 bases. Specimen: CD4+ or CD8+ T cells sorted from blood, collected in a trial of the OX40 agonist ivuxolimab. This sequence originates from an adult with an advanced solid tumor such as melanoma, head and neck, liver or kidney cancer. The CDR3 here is CATDQGADTQYF. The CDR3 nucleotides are TGTGCCACTGATCAGGGGGCGGATACGCAGTATTTT.